This T cell receptor (beta chain) was captured in a study of T cells after yellow fever vaccination. The overall study: Fractions of low cell number were prepared using SMART-Seq v4 Ultra Low Input. Study-level points and caveats: Post-booster repertoires again held most primary-vaccination clones (roughly 95% CD4, roughly 90% CD8). Some clonotypes were seen in both the CD4 and the CD8 compartments. These made up a small share and likely arose from convergent recombination.

TCRdb processed the 5' RACE reads anew with MiXCR; each CDR3 protein has one entry. Of hundreds of thousands of distinct CDR3 sequences in the sample, roughly 20% were seen once. This clonotype was observed a handful of times. Its antigen remains unknown. This receptor was obtained from a man between 18 and 35 years old who received the YFV17D yellow fever vaccine. Here the sequenced sample was PBMCs, taken before the yellow fever booster vaccination.

This CDR3 is CASSPGVVGLGSPLHF. The CDR3 DNA is TGTGCCAGCAGTCCCGGAGTGGTCGGGCTGGGCTCACCCCTCCACTTT. V gene TRBV6-5 combines with J gene TRBJ1-6; D unclear. There are 16 residues in the CDR3. Germline assignment: CDR1 MNHEY and CDR2 SVGAGI. Trimming stripped 5 bases from V and 10 bases from J, with 21 bases between.